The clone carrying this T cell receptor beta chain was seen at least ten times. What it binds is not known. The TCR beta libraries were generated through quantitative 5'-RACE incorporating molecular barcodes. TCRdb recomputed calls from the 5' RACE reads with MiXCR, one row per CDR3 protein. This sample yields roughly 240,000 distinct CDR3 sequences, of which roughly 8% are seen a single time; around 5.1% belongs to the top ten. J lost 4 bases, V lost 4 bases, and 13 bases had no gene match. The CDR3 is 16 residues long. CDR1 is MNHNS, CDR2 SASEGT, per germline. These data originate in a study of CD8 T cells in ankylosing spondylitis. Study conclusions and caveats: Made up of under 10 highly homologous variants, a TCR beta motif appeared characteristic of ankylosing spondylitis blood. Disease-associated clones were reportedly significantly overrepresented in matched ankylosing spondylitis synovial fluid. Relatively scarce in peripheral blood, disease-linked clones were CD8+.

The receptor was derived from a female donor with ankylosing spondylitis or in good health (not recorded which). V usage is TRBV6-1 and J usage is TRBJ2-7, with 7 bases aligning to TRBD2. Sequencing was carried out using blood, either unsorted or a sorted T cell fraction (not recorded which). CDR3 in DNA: TGTGCCAGCAGTGCCCTAAGTACTAGCGAGACTTACGAGCAGTACTTC. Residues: CASSALSTSETYEQYF.